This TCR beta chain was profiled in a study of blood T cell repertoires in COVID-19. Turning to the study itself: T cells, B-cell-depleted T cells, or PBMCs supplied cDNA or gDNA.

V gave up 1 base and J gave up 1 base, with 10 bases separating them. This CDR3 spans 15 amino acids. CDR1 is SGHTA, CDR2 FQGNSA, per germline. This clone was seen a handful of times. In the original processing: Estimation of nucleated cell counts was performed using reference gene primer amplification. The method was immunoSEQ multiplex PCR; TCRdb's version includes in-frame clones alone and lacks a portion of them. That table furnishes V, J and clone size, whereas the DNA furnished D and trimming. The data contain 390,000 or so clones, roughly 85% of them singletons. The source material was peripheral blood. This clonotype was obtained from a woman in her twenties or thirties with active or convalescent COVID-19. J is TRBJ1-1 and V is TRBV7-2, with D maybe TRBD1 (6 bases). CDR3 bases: TGTGCCAGCAGCTTAGGGGGCAGGGGGAACACTGAAGCTTTCTTT. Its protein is CASSLGGRGNTEAFF. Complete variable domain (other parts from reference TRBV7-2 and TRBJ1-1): GAGVSQSPSNKVTEKGKDVELRCDPISGHTALYWYRQSLGQGLEFLIYFQGNSAPDKSGLPSDRFSAERTGGSVSTLTIQRTQQEDSAVYLCASSLGGRGNTEAFFGQGTRLTVV.